This T cell receptor (beta chain) derives from a study of cytomegalovirus exposure and HLA in healthy donors. CDR1 is LNHDA, CDR2 SQIVND, per germline (reference sequence). The V gene end was trimmed by 6 bases and the J gene end by 5 bases; junction bases not matched to a gene: 7. CDR3 length: 15 amino acids. Sequencing used immunoSEQ multiplex PCR; TCRdb keeps in-frame clones, though not all of them. Of fewer than 200,000 clones in the sample, approximately 86% are singletons; the top ten hold about 2.2%. The chain recombines TRBV19 with TRBJ1-2; 12 nucleotides agree with TRBD1. Material: PBMCs. The receptor comes from a woman under 30 in good health and CMV-seronegative. CDR3 loop: CASRATGQGAYGYTF. The CDR3 nucleotides read TGTGCCAGTAGGGCAACGGGACAGGGGGCTTATGGCTACACCTTC.